This TCR beta chain was documented in a study of blood T cell repertoires in COVID-19. Study as a whole: Acute and convalescent COVID-19 specimens originated in the United States, Italy and Spain. The cDNA or gDNA used as material had been derived from T cells, B-cell-depleted T cells, or PBMCs.

Germline V CDR1 and CDR2: MDHEN, SYDVKM. V lost 4 bases and J lost 5; bases outside the gene matches: 8. This CDR3 is built from 15 residues. Authors' methods: From reference gene primer amplification, estimates of nucleated cell counts were derived. The protocol was immunoSEQ multiplex PCR, while the TCRdb copy is restricted to in-frame clones and leaves out a portion. V and J calls and clone size are those listed in that table; D and trimming were worked out from the DNA. Here the sample spans approximately 110,000 clones, 81% being singletons. The rearrangement uses TRBV28 and TRBJ2-5, with TRBD2 matching 9 bases. The TCR sequence derives from a man over 45 with acute or convalescent COVID-19. The sequenced material came from peripheral blood. CDR3 residues: CASSSAGTSMETQYF. The DNA for the CDR3 is TGTGCCAGCAGTTCAGCCGGGACTAGCATGGAGACCCAGTACTTC.